This TCR beta chain was sequenced for a study of T cell repertoires in cytomegalovirus infection. Overall study: Both CMV infection and a matching HLA type were indicated by public TCR beta signatures.

The CDR3 is 14 amino acids. Between the trimmed V and J ends, which lost 0 bases and 4 bases, there was a span of 11 bases. Germline CDR1 and CDR2: SGHNT and YYREEE (reference sequence). TCRdb reprocessed the reads with MiXCR, giving one entry per CDR3 protein. This repertoire shows around 530,000 distinct CDR3 sequences, around 27% found once; its top ten account for roughly 13%. In the case of this clonotype: The antigen is undetermined.

Notes on the study in general: The study found HLA-C-restricted CMV-specific TCR beta clonotypes dominating the ex vivo response. The cumulative frequency of public TCR beta families identified carriers of CMV plus the relevant HLA.

This clonotype originated in a human donor in good health (CMV status not recorded). Some clones in this sample may be carry-over from other donors' samples. The rearrangement joins TRBV5-4 to TRBJ2-7; TRBD2 is a possible D gene (6 bases). The sample consisted of PBMCs. CDR3: CASSLDGSGYEQYF. DNA for the CDR3: TGTGCCAGCAGCTTGGACGGGAGTGGGTACGAGCAGTACTTC.